One and the same sample provided the 31 T cell receptor beta chains below, sequenced in a study of follicular helper T cells after annual influenza vaccination. Produced via immunoSEQ multiplex PCR; TCRdb's table is partial and in-frame only. The sample lists nearly 15,000 clones, 65% to 85% occurring once. Indicated time point: 2014-2015 season, 7 days after vaccination. This sample comprised CXCR5+ CD38- circulating T follicular helper cells from blood, obtained 7 days after influenza vaccination. This sample's subset: circulating Tfh, non-naive CD4+CXCR5+PD-1+ (ICOS+CD38+ or ICOS-CD38-). The receptor set was obtained from an adult who received the influenza vaccine.

The chain is built from TRBV4-1 and TRBJ2-5, with D possibly matching TRBD1 (5 bases). The V and J ends lost 2 bases and 7 bases respectively, with 17 bases between them. Germline V gives CDR1 MGHRA, CDR2 YSYEKL. The CDR3 runs 15 residues. The CDR3 DNA reads as TGCGCCAGCAGCCAAACCGGACAAACCCGAGGGACCCAGTACTTC. It translates to CASSQTGQTRGTQYF.

CDR3 sequence reads: CASSSEGLLGSPLHF. The CDR3 bases are TGTGCCAGCAGTTCGGAGGGGTTGCTCGGTTCACCCCTCCACTTT. The chain links TRBV6-5 to TRBJ1-6, with a weak D call TRBD1 (5 bases). V was pared by 4 bases and J by 9 bases, with 16 bases between. Germline values: CDR1 MNHEY, CDR2 SVGAGI. This CDR3 has 15 residues.

The chain carries TRBV6-1 and TRBJ1-1; TRBD1 matches at 7 bases. CDR3 size: 14 residues. Germline loops: CDR1 MNHNS, CDR2 SASEGT. J was trimmed by 4 bases and V by 3 bases; bases with no gene match: 5. The CDR3 bases are TGTGCCAGCAGTGACGCCAGGGGGAGCACTGAAGCTTTCTTT. Its protein product is CASSDARGSTEAFF.

V is TRBV19 and J is TRBJ2-1; TRBD2 is a possible D gene (5 bases). This CDR3 is 15 amino acids long. Germline assignment: CDR1 LNHDA and CDR2 SQIVND (reference sequence). V dropped 3 bases and J dropped 4 bases, with 13 bases sitting between them. The CDR3 region has the DNA TGTGCCAGTAGTATCGAGGGATTTGCGTACAATGAGCAGTTCTTC. It specifies CASSIEGFAYNEQFF.

The chain joins TRBV2 to TRBJ2-2, with 10 bases that match TRBD2. The CDR3 contains 14 residues. CDR1 and CDR2 (germline): SNHLY, FYNNEI. V trimming: 9 bases; J trimming: 7 bases; junction bases outside the gene matches: 8. CDR3 sequence reads: CASRAGGEGGELFF. The CDR3 DNA is TGTGCCAGTAGAGCGGGAGGGGAGGGCGGGGAGCTGTTTTTT.

V and J are TRBV7-3 and TRBJ2-2; 7 bases align to TRBD1. The CDR3 spans 14 residues. Germline CDR1 reads SGHTA; CDR2 reads FQGTGA. Losses at the gene ends were 6 bases for V and 3 bases for J; bases not matched to a gene: 4. CDR3 region: CASRPDRDTGELFF. The CDR3 DNA is TGTGCCAGCAGACCCGACAGGGACACCGGGGAGCTGTTTTTT.

V is TRBV7-2 and J is TRBJ2-7; the match to TRBD1 covers 7 bases. CDR3 length equals 16 residues. V gave up 2 bases and J gave up 1 base; unmatched junction bases: 8. Germline CDR1 and CDR2: SGHTA and FQGNSA. As DNA, the CDR3 is TGTGCCAGCAGCTTATCCGGGACAGTTTTATCCTACGAGCAGTACTTC. Translating gives CASSLSGTVLSYEQYF.

Notes on this clone: Sequence at one end of the junction differs from germline and may be a read error. The chain is built from TRBV11-2 and TRBJ1-1, with D possibly TRBD1 on 5 matching bases. The CDR3 sequence is 13 residues long. The V gene's germline CDR1 is SGHAT and CDR2 FQNNGV. The CDR3 loop is CASSPRQNAEAFF. The CDR3 nucleotides read TGTGCCAGCAGCCCCAGACAGAACGCTGAAGCTTTCTTT.

Details on this clone: This specimen includes other DNA sequences encoding the same CDR3. This sequence joins TRBV7-2 and TRBJ1-3; no reliable D call. Germline lookup yields CDR1 SGHTA and CDR2 FQGNSA. V lost 5 bases, J lost 0 bases, and 17 bases lay in between. The CDR3 contains 17 residues. This CDR3 reads CASSDRSGVGSGNTIYF. Written as DNA, the CDR3 is TGTGCCAGCAGCGATCGGTCAGGTGTGGGCTCTGGAAACACCATATATTTT.

The chain is built from TRBV7-9 and TRBJ2-7; 9 bases are shared with TRBD2. Losses at the gene ends were 1 base for V and 7 bases for J; bases not matched to a gene: 5. The CDR3 runs 14 residues. Germline CDR1 and CDR2: SEHNR and FQNEAQ (reference sequence). As DNA, the CDR3 is TGTGCCAGCAGCTTAGAACTGACTAGCGGTGAGCAGTACTTC. It specifies CASSLELTSGEQYF.

V is TRBV25-1 and J is TRBJ2-2; 10 bases are a match to TRBD2. This CDR3 spans 15 amino acids. Germline V lookup: CDR1 MGHDK, CDR2 SYGVNS. The junction had 11 bases not matched to a gene; V was cut back by 9 bases and J by 7 bases. The CDR3 DNA reads as TGTGCCAGTAAAAGCGGGAGGGCCTTAGGCGGGGAGCTGTTTTTT. Translated, it gives CASKSGRALGGELFF.

The chain employs TRBV27 and TRBJ2-3, with 9 bases matching TRBD2. CDR1 is MNHEY and CDR2 is SMNVEV in the germline V gene (reference sequence). This CDR3 spans 15 amino acids. After removal of 3 bases from V and 6 bases from J, the junction contained 7 bases not matched to a gene. The CDR3, as DNA: TGTGCCAGCAGTTTCTCGGGACTAGCATTGGATACGCAGTATTTT. Amino acids: CASSFSGLALDTQYF.

The chain couples TRBV2 to TRBJ2-7, with TRBD1 matching 9 bases. This CDR3 contains 14 residues. V trimming: 6 bases; J trimming: 2 bases; junction bases outside the gene matches: 5. Germline V lookup: CDR1 SNHLY, CDR2 FYNNEI. The CDR3 region has the DNA TGTGCCAGCAGAGGGACAGGGAGGACCTACGAGCAGTACTTC. It codes for CASRGTGRTYEQYF.

The genes are TRBV7-3 and TRBJ2-3; TRBD2 agrees at 8 bases. Germline CDR1 reads SGHTA; CDR2 reads FQGTGA. J gave up 4 bases and V 0 bases, and 9 bases lay outside the gene matches. The CDR3 is 17 residues long. The CDR3 region is CASSLTMRGAGADTQYF. CDR3 in DNA: TGTGCCAGCAGCTTAACTATGCGGGGGGCCGGGGCAGATACGCAGTATTTT.

The chain joins TRBV9 to TRBJ1-1, with D possibly matching TRBD1 (6 bases). V dropped 0 bases and J dropped 4 bases, with 16 bases sitting between them. The CDR3 has 16 residues. Germline V gives CDR1 SGDLS, CDR2 YYNGEE. The CDR3 DNA reads TGTGCCAGCAGCGTAGCTATTCGGCAGGGGATCACTGAAGCTTTCTTT. Its protein product is CASSVAIRQGITEAFF.

This chain's CDR3 is CASSLEAGEAFF. Written as DNA, the CDR3 is TGTGCCAGCAGCTTAGAGGCGGGTGAAGCTTTCTTT. The chain recombines TRBV7-9 with TRBJ1-1; D gene ambiguous. The CDR3 consists of 12 residues. Trimming pared 1 base from V and 7 bases from J, leaving 7 bases between. The germline CDR1 and CDR2 sequences are SEHNR and FQNEAQ (reference sequence).

The chain recombines TRBV2 with TRBJ1-1; 12 bases map to TRBD1. V gave up 6 bases and J gave up 3 bases; unmatched junction bases: 5. The CDR3 totals 15 residues. Germline CDR1 is SNHLY and CDR2 is FYNNEI. CDR3 bases: TGTGCCAGCAGCTGGGACAGGGGGCGGGACACTGAAGCTTTCTTT. It translates to CASSWDRGRDTEAFF.

This clone was observed a single time. This chain connects TRBV2 to TRBJ2-7, with D possibly matching TRBD2 (5 bases). Germline loops: CDR1 SNHLY, CDR2 FYNNEI. The CDR3 has 12 residues. Trimming shortened V by 5 bases and J by 11 bases, and 16 bases separated the two germline ends. CDR3 in amino acids: CASSSGTRVEYF. In DNA form, the CDR3 reads TGTGCCAGCAGTTCGGGAACACGGGTTGAGTACTTC.

CDR3 nucleotides: TGTGCCAGCAGTCGGACTAGCGGGGCTGTAGAAAATGAGCAGTTCTTC. Amino acids: CASSRTSGAVENEQFF. The V and J genes are TRBV7-2 and TRBJ2-1; 12 nucleotides agree with TRBD2. The CDR3 is 16 amino acids. Trimming cost V 6 bases and J 7 bases; bases outside gene matches: 10. Germline CDR1 SGHTA, CDR2 FQGNSA.

The rearrangement links TRBV10-1 to TRBJ2-7; D is possibly TRBD2 (6 bases). V lost 3 bases, J lost 3 bases, and 12 bases lay in between. Germline V lookup: CDR1 WNHNN, CDR2 SYGVQD (reference sequence). The CDR3 sequence is 14 residues long. Here the CDR3 reads CASSENRGIYEQYF. The CDR3 DNA is TGCGCCAGCAGTGAAAATCGGGGGATCTACGAGCAGTACTTC.

A few counts support this clone. The chain combines TRBV5-1 with TRBJ1-1, with 8 nucleotides matching TRBD1. Germline V gives CDR1 SGHRS, CDR2 YFSETQ. The V gene end was trimmed by 2 bases and the J gene end by 0 bases; junction bases not matched to a gene: 9. This CDR3 has 17 amino acids. The CDR3 DNA is TGCGCCAGCAGCTTTACCGGACAGGGCGCAATGAACACTGAAGCTTTCTTT. This sequence encodes CASSFTGQGAMNTEAFF.

This clone was found a few times. The rearrangement links TRBV4-1 to TRBJ2-1; 12 positions agree with TRBD2. CDR1 and CDR2 (germline): MGHRA, YSYEKL. This CDR3 contains 17 residues. With 3 bases clipped from V and 6 bases from J, the junction kept 9 bases outside the gene matches. The CDR3 here is CASSQGSGLAGINEQFF. CDR3 DNA sequence: TGCGCCAGCAGCCAGGGATCTGGACTAGCGGGAATCAATGAGCAGTTCTTC.

The chain uses TRBV18 and TRBJ1-1, with D perhaps TRBD1 (5 bases). This CDR3 spans 14 amino acids. Germline V CDR1 and CDR2: KGHSH, LQKENI. Trimming cost V 3 bases and J 4 bases, with 12 bases left between them. CDR3 in amino acids: CASSPQGGATEAFF. CDR3 in DNA: TGTGCCAGCTCACCGCAGGGTGGGGCCACTGAAGCTTTCTTT.

V gene TRBV6-5 combines with J gene TRBJ1-2; 7 bases are a match to TRBD1. The CDR3 loop spans 13 amino acids. Germline loops: CDR1 MNHEY, CDR2 SVGAGI. V lost 5 bases and J lost 6; bases outside the gene matches: 6. Here the CDR3 reads CASSRDRVHGYTF. CDR3 DNA sequence: TGTGCCAGCAGTCGCGACAGGGTACATGGCTACACCTTC.

The V call is TRBV28, the J call TRBJ2-3, with 9 positions matching TRBD2. Germline V lookup: CDR1 MDHEN, CDR2 SYDVKM. With V trimmed by 6 bases and J by 2 bases, 3 bases remained unmatched. CDR3 length: 14 residues. CDR3 DNA: TGTGCCAGCAGCAGACTAGCGGACACAGATACGCAGTATTTT. Its translation: CASSRLADTDTQYF.

The V call is TRBV18, the J call TRBJ1-2; D gene ambiguous. V was trimmed by 5 bases and J by 8 bases, leaving 12 bases between them. The CDR3 totals 12 residues. CDR1 is KGHSH, CDR2 LQKENI, per germline. The CDR3 sequence: CASSTSLRGYTF. In DNA, the CDR3 is TGTGCCAGCTCAACCTCGCTTCGGGGCTACACCTTC.

The chain joins TRBV18 to TRBJ2-2; TRBD1 aligns across 9 bases. CDR1 KGHSH and CDR2 LQKENI come from the germline V gene. V gave up 4 bases and J gave up 5 bases; unmatched junction bases: 2. The CDR3 contains 14 residues. The DNA for the CDR3 is TGTGCCAGCTCACGGGACAGGGCGACCGGGGAGCTGTTTTTT. Amino acids: CASSRDRATGELFF.

This chain joins TRBV5-1 and TRBJ2-4; 11 nucleotides agree with TRBD1. In germline, CDR1 is SGHRS, CDR2 YFSETQ. The CDR3 spans 15 residues. With 4 bases clipped from V and 2 bases from J, the junction kept 2 bases outside the gene matches. The CDR3 loop is CASSTDRGPKNIQYF. CDR3 coding DNA: TGCGCCAGCAGCACGGACAGGGGGCCCAAAAACATTCAGTACTTC.

The chain joins TRBV5-1 to TRBJ1-6; possible D gene TRBD1, 5 bases. V was trimmed by 0 bases and J by 8 bases, leaving 15 bases between them. The germline gives CDR1 SGHRS, CDR2 YFSETQ. The CDR3 covers 16 residues. The CDR3 reads CASSLALGGTDSPLHF. As DNA, the CDR3 is TGCGCCAGCAGCTTGGCTCTAGGCGGGACCGATTCACCCCTCCACTTT.

V usage is TRBV5-1 and J usage is TRBJ2-3; D may be TRBD1 (5 bases). This CDR3 region has 14 residues. The germline V and J ends were trimmed by 5 bases and 3 bases, with 13 bases remaining between them. The germline V gene has CDR1 SGHRS and CDR2 YFSETQ. Written as DNA, the CDR3 is TGCGCCAGCAGAGAAGGGGCCGGGACAGATACGCAGTATTTT. Translated: CASREGAGTDTQYF.

The chain carries TRBV5-6 and TRBJ1-3; 7 nucleotides align to TRBD1. The length of the CDR3 is 16 residues. Germline assignment: CDR1 SGHDT and CDR2 YYEEEE. Trimming removed 0 bases from V and 0 bases from J; junction bases left unmatched: 3. DNA for the CDR3: TGTGCCAGCAGCTTGGTGACAGGGAACTCTGGAAACACCATATATTTT. Translating gives CASSLVTGNSGNTIYF.